This passage covers 20 T cell receptor beta chains from one sample sequenced in a study of blood T cell repertoires in COVID-19 (dated by TCRdb to the early 2020s). Libraries came from the immunoSEQ multiplex PCR assay. This immuneACCESS table, as held by TCRdb, lists in-frame sequences with V and J called but not all clones. Of the missing ones, under half trace to an unresolved V gene in checked studies; the others have no known cause. This sample holds about 260,000 clones; about 86% were observed only once. About 2% of the sample is held by the ten biggest clonotypes. Sequenced input: peripheral blood. Receptor source: a man aged 25 to 40 with active or convalescent COVID-19.

J is TRBJ2-3 and V is TRBV6-5, with a tentative D call TRBD2 (5 bases). V was shortened by 6 bases and J by 2 bases, with 12 bases between the two germline ends. The CDR3 has 14 residues. The germline V gene has CDR1 MNHEY and CDR2 SVGAGI. CDR3 sequence: CASSLLGATDTQYF. The CDR3 DNA is TGTGCCAGCAGCCTATTGGGAGCCACAGATACGCAGTATTTT.

V is TRBV4-1 and J is TRBJ1-1; 9 bases align to TRBD1. V shed 1 base, J shed 4 bases, and the junction held 7 bases outside the gene matches. The CDR3 spans 16 residues. Germline values: CDR1 MGHRA, CDR2 YSYEKL. The CDR3 reads CASSQGQGVLVTEAFF. The CDR3 DNA reads TGCGCCAGCAGCCAAGGACAGGGGGTTCTCGTCACTGAAGCTTTCTTT.

The J gene is TRBJ2-5, the V gene TRBV4-2; TRBD2 agrees at 7 bases. Germline V gene lookup returns CDR1 LGHNA and CDR2 YNFKEQ. The CDR3 length is 16 residues. J was trimmed by 2 bases and V by 4 bases; bases with no gene match: 10. The DNA for the CDR3 is TGTGCCAGCAGCCGATTAGGGGAGGGGCCACAAGAGACCCAGTACTTC. It yields the protein CASSRLGEGPQETQYF.

The chain combines TRBV3-1 (or the pseudogene TRBV3-2) with TRBJ1-1, with TRBD1 matching 7 bases. V trimming: 4 bases; J trimming: 5 bases; junction bases outside the gene matches: 16. The CDR3 is 17 amino acids. Germline V lookup: CDR1 LGHDT, CDR2 YNNKEL (reference sequence). The CDR3 is CASSPYPPGLTGTEAFF. The CDR3 coding sequence is TGTGCCAGCAGCCCTTACCCACCGGGGTTGACAGGGACTGAAGCTTTCTTT.

This chain links TRBV7-9 with TRBJ1-1; weak D call: TRBD1 (5 bases). From germline, CDR1 is SEHNR and CDR2 FQNEAQ (reference sequence). The CDR3 has 15 amino acids. Trimming removed 5 bases at V and 3 bases at J, with 16 bases between. In nucleotides, the CDR3 is TGTGCCAGCAGCCCCCGGGGATGGGGGGACACTGAAGCTTTCTTT. Amino acids: CASSPRGWGDTEAFF.

The V and J genes are TRBV15 and TRBJ1-1, with no clear D. This CDR3 region has 17 residues. The V gene lost 0 bases and the J gene lost 0 bases, with 14 bases spanning the gap. CDR1 is LNHNV and CDR2 is YYDKDF in the germline V gene (reference sequence). The CDR3 nucleotides read TGTGCCACCAGCAGAGATTACAGAGACGCCATGAACACTGAAGCTTTCTTT. Translated, it gives CATSRDYRDAMNTEAFF.

This clone was detected ten times or more. The chain recombines TRBV2 with TRBJ1-5, with 9 bases matching TRBD1. Trimming at V came to 5 bases and at J to 6 bases, leaving 2 bases not matched to a gene. Per the germline V gene, CDR1 is SNHLY and CDR2 is FYNNEI. The CDR3 totals 13 residues. CDR3 loop: CASSTGGVQPQHF. The CDR3, as DNA: TGTGCCAGCAGTACAGGGGGCGTTCAGCCCCAGCATTTT.

The genes are TRBV3-1 (or the pseudogene TRBV3-2) and TRBJ2-3; TRBD2 matches at 11 bases. Trimming took 2 bases from V and 7 from J; bases not matched to a gene: 11. The V gene's germline CDR1 is LGHDT and CDR2 YNNKEL (reference sequence). The CDR3 has 17 amino acids. The CDR3 sequence is CASSQLLRTSGGNTQYF. The CDR3 DNA sequence: TGTGCCAGCAGCCAACTTTTACGAACTAGCGGGGGTAATACGCAGTATTTT.

The V and J genes are TRBV9 and TRBJ1-2; TRBD1 matches 7 bases. The CDR3 has 13 amino acids. Germline V gene sequence: CDR1 SGDLS, CDR2 YYNGEE. J was trimmed by 4 bases and V by 7 bases; bases with no gene match: 7. In nucleotides, the CDR3 is TGTGCCAGCCAGGGGGGCGGTGGCTATGGCTACACCTTC. Its protein product is CASQGGGGYGYTF.

The chain is built from TRBV5-1 and TRBJ1-1, with a tentative D call TRBD1 (5 bases). This CDR3 spans 14 amino acids. Germline values: CDR1 SGHRS, CDR2 YFSETQ. Trimming cost V 3 bases and J 4 bases, with 13 bases left between them. Here the CDR3 DNA reads TGCGCCAGCAGCTCGACAGCTTCTGGCACTGAAGCTTTCTTT. This gives the protein CASSSTASGTEAFF.

This clone occurred once. The rearrangement uses TRBV18 and TRBJ2-2, with D uncertain. Trimming took 6 bases from V and 2 from J, leaving 19 bases between them. Germline V gene lookup returns CDR1 KGHSH and CDR2 LQKENI. The length of the CDR3 is 17 residues. The CDR3 nucleotides read TGTGCCAGCTCTCCATACCCTGACTCCCTAAACACCGGGGAGCTGTTTTTT. It yields the protein CASSPYPDSLNTGELFF.

The chain joins TRBV6-1 to TRBJ2-7; TRBD1 agrees at 8 bases. V shed 4 bases, J shed 1 base, and the junction held 9 bases outside the gene matches. The CDR3 is 16 residues long. Germline V lookup: CDR1 MNHNS, CDR2 SASEGT. The CDR3 is CASSAIKRDRSYEQYF. The CDR3 nucleotides are TGTGCCAGCAGTGCTATTAAGAGGGACAGGTCCTACGAGCAGTACTTC.

This chain links TRBV6-1 with TRBJ2-7; D may be TRBD2 (5 bases). This CDR3 region has 15 residues. Germline V lookup: CDR1 MNHNS, CDR2 SASEGT. Trimming shortened V by 0 bases and J by 0 bases, and 9 bases separated the two germline ends. CDR3 sequence (DNA): TGTGCCAGCAGTGAAGCACCGGGAACCTCCTACGAGCAGTACTTC. Translation: CASSEAPGTSYEQYF.

The chain couples TRBV29-1 to TRBJ2-7; possibly TRBD1 for D (7 bases). Germline V lookup: CDR1 SQVTM, CDR2 ANQGSEA. The CDR3 spans 13 residues. V was cut by 7 bases and J by 4 bases, with 17 bases left in between. CDR3 in amino acids: CSASRGTDYEQYF. CDR3 nucleotide sequence: TGCAGCGCCAGCCGGGGGACAGATTACGAGCAGTACTTC.

J is TRBJ2-4 and V is TRBV4-2; a possible D gene is TRBD2 (7 bases). The germline V and J ends were trimmed by 1 base and 5 bases, with 9 bases remaining between them. This CDR3 region has 14 residues. The germline gives CDR1 LGHNA, CDR2 YNFKEQ. Written as DNA, the CDR3 is TGTGCCAGCAGCCAAGGAGGGGGGGAAAACATTCAGTACTTC. Encoded protein: CASSQGGGENIQYF.

The chain is built from TRBV29-1 and TRBJ1-1; TRBD1 might be the D (5 bases). Trimming removed 6 bases at V and 1 base at J, with 6 bases between. The CDR3 extends over 11 amino acids. CDR1 SQVTM and CDR2 ANQGSEA come from the germline V gene. CDR3 amino acids: CSVTANTEAFF. CDR3 in DNA: TGCAGCGTGACAGCGAACACTGAAGCTTTCTTT.

V is TRBV5-4 and J is TRBJ2-3, with unresolved D. The germline CDR1 and CDR2 sequences are SGHNT and YYREEE (reference sequence). Deletions cut 5 bases from V and 0 bases from J, with 16 bases between. The CDR3 is 16 amino acids. This chain's CDR3 is CASSDQVSASTDTQYF. CDR3 coding DNA: TGTGCCAGCAGTGACCAGGTGTCGGCAAGCACAGATACGCAGTATTTT. The whole variable domain, remainder taken from reference TRBV5-4 and TRBJ2-3, is ETGVTQSPTHLIKTRGQQVTLRCSSQSGHNTVSWYQQALGQGPQFIFQYYREEENGRGNFPPRFSGLQFPNYSSELNVNALELDDSALYLCASSDQVSASTDTQYFGPGTRLTVL.

The CDR3 bases are TGTGCCTGGAGTCGGGAACTGAACACTGAAGCTTTCTTT. Protein: CAWSRELNTEAFF. The chain couples TRBV30 to TRBJ1-1; D gene uncertain. V lost 2 bases and J lost 0, with 7 bases in between. This CDR3 has 13 amino acids. Germline V gene lookup returns CDR1 GTSNPN and CDR2 SVGIG (reference sequence).

The chain employs TRBV14 and TRBJ1-1, with 7 bases identical to TRBD1. CDR3 length: 16 amino acids. The V gene end was trimmed by 0 bases and the J gene end by 2 bases; junction bases not matched to a gene: 6. CDR1 and CDR2 (germline): SGHDN, FVKESK. The DNA for the CDR3 is TGTGCCAGCAGCCAAGATCTAGAGGGGGCAAACACTGAAGCTTTCTTT. Its protein is CASSQDLEGANTEAFF.

The chain couples TRBV2 to TRBJ2-7, with unresolved D. The CDR3 has 11 residues. Germline loops: CDR1 SNHLY, CDR2 FYNNEI. Trimming took 4 bases from V and 4 from J, leaving 5 bases between them. In DNA, the CDR3 is TGTGCCAGCAGTGTTGAGTACGAGCAGTACTTC. As protein: CASSVEYEQYF.